A single T cell receptor (beta chain) is shown here with its context. Germline lookup yields CDR1 MNHEY and CDR2 SVGAGI. Trimming stripped 4 bases from V and 9 bases from J, with 10 bases between. The CDR3 consists of 12 residues. Original analysis: Reference gene primer amplification gave estimated nucleated cell counts. Sequencing was performed with immunoSEQ multiplex PCR; in TCRdb, only in-frame clones are kept and a portion is missing. V, J and clone size are taken as reported in that table, and D and trimming were inferred from the DNA itself. The table shows almost 400,000 clones, with roughly 90% occurring only once. These data originate in a study of blood T cell repertoires in COVID-19. Turning to the study itself: Sources were T cells, B-cell-depleted T cells, or PBMCs; the material itself was cDNA or gDNA.

The study drew participants aged about 18 to 95 years from some 24 US areas. Participants reported their clinical history, and cohort assignment relied on those reports. The origin of this receptor is a woman aged 30 to 39 with acute COVID-19. Sequenced: PBMCs or T cells enriched from blood (not recorded which). The gene calls are TRBV6-5 and TRBJ2-1, with D possibly being TRBD2 (6 bases). This CDR3 reads CASSSTRREQFF. CDR3 nucleotide sequence: TGTGCCAGCAGTTCGACTAGGCGTGAGCAGTTCTTC.